Listed below are T cell receptor beta chains from one sample, sequenced in a study of shared clonotypes between healthy human individuals. The method was immunoSEQ multiplex PCR; TCRdb's version includes in-frame clones alone and lacks a portion of them. The top ten clones hold less than 25% of a sample with about 820,000 clones, approximately 92% of them seen once. Sequenced material: naive CD8+ T cells sorted from blood. These receptors all stem from a man aged 30 to 39 in good health. The CDR3 runs from the conserved cysteine through the conserved F or W. The D gene is left open where the match is weak. Size is omitted from some rows. Given values are once, few, many or a class for expanded clones.

V: TRBV6-5; D: -; size: -; J: TRBJ1-5; DNA: TGTGCCAGCAGGCTAGGGGTTCTGTCCAATCAGCCCCAGCATTTT; CDR3: CASRLGVLSNQPQHF
V: TRBV7-9; D: -; size: -; J: TRBJ2-1; DNA: TGTGCCAGCAGCTGGTATGGGGATAATGAGCAGTTCTTC; CDR3: CASSWYGDNEQFF
V: TRBV30; D: TRBD1; size: -; J: TRBJ1-1; DNA: TGTGCGTGGGGACAGGCCTTTGAAGCTTTCTTT; CDR3: CAWGQAFEAFF
V: TRBV7-6; D: -; size: -; J: TRBJ2-2; DNA: TGTGCCAGCAGCTTAGCGGGCGGGAACACCGGGGAGCTGTTTTTT; CDR3: CASSLAGGNTGELFF
V: TRBV19; D: TRBD2; size: -; J: TRBJ2-7; DNA: TGTGCCAGTAGTCTTAGCGGGAGGCCCCACGAGCAGTACTTC; CDR3: CASSLSGRPHEQYF
V: TRBV27; D: TRBD2; size: once; J: TRBJ2-1; DNA: TGTGCCAGCAGTTGGGGACTAGCCAGCTCCTACAATGAGCAGTTCTTC; CDR3: CASSWGLASSYNEQFF
V: TRBV19; D: -; size: -; J: TRBJ1-4; DNA: TGTGCCAGTAGTATGGGTGAAAAACTGTTTTTT; CDR3: CASSMGEKLFF
V: TRBV28; D: -; size: -; J: TRBJ2-3; DNA: TGTGCCAGCAGTTTTCTTAGTGGGACAGATACGCAGTATTTT; CDR3: CASSFLSGTDTQYF
V: TRBV30; D: TRBD1; size: -; J: TRBJ2-5; DNA: TGTGCCTGGAGTTCCGGGACAGGGTTTTTCGACCAGTACTTC; CDR3: CAWSSGTGFFDQYF
V: TRBV18; D: TRBD1; size: -; J: TRBJ1-5; DNA: TGTGCCAGCTCACCAACAGGGGCCGGGAATCAGCCCCAGCATTTT; CDR3: CASSPTGAGNQPQHF
V: TRBV7-2; D: TRBD2; size: -; J: TRBJ2-7; DNA: TGTGCCAGCAGCTTAGCGACGGGAGGAGACGAGCAGTACTTC; CDR3: CASSLATGGDEQYF
V: TRBV19; D: TRBD2; size: -; J: TRBJ2-7; DNA: TGTGCCAGTAGTCCCTGGACTAGCGGTCTCGCTAGGGGCGAGCAGTACTTC; CDR3: CASSPWTSGLARGEQYF
V: TRBV4-1; D: -; size: -; J: TRBJ2-7; DNA: TGCGCCAGCAGCCAAACCACAGGTGACTCCTACGAGCAGTACTTC; CDR3: CASSQTTGDSYEQYF
V: TRBV28; D: -; size: once; J: TRBJ1-1; DNA: TGTGCCAGCAGTGGTAACTACGGAGGCACTGAAGCTTTCTTT; CDR3: CASSGNYGGTEAFF
V: TRBV13; D: -; size: -; J: TRBJ2-1; DNA: TGTGCCAGCAGCAGGGACGTTAATGTGGATGAGCAGTTCTTC; CDR3: CASSRDVNVDEQFF
V: TRBV27; D: TRBD2; size: -; J: TRBJ2-7; DNA: TGTGCCAGCAGTCGAGGAAGCGGGAGGTTGGGGGAGCAGTACTTC; CDR3: CASSRGSGRLGEQYF
V: TRBV7-3; D: -; size: -; J: TRBJ2-1; DNA: TGTGCCAGCAGCCTAAGGGGTCAGGACTCCTACAATGAGCAGTTCTTC; CDR3: CASSLRGQDSYNEQFF
V: TRBV29-1; D: -; size: -; J: TRBJ2-1; DNA: TGCAGCGTTGAGGAAACGGGAGAGCAGTTCTTC; CDR3: CSVEETGEQFF
V: TRBV28; D: TRBD2; size: -; J: TRBJ2-1; DNA: TGTGCCAGCAGTTTAGGTAGCGGGAGGGATGAGCAGTTCTTC; CDR3: CASSLGSGRDEQFF
V: TRBV2; D: TRBD1; size: -; J: TRBJ2-7; DNA: TGTGCCAGCTACTCCGGGACAGGGGGTTACGAGCAGTACTTC; CDR3: CASYSGTGGYEQYF
V: TRBV6-6; D: -; size: -; J: TRBJ1-4; DNA: TGTGCCAGCAGTTATGTATCAACCTATGAAAAACTGTTTTTT; CDR3: CASSYVSTYEKLFF
V: TRBV2; D: TRBD2; size: -; J: TRBJ2-7; DNA: TGTGCCACCCTGACTAGCGGGGCCTACGAGCAGTACTTC; CDR3: CATLTSGAYEQYF
V: TRBV7-8; D: -; size: -; J: TRBJ2-7; DNA: TGTGCCAGCAGCTTAGGTGGTCAGCTAGCCTACGAGCAGTACTTC; CDR3: CASSLGGQLAYEQYF
V: TRBV6-1; D: TRBD1; size: -; J: TRBJ1-3; DNA: TGTGCCAGCAGTGAAGGACAGGGGTGGATTTTT; CDR3: CASSEGQGWIF
V: TRBV15; D: TRBD2; size: -; J: TRBJ2-3; DNA: TGTGCCACCAGCGAAACTAGCGGGAACACAGATACGCAGTATTTT; CDR3: CATSETSGNTDTQYF
V: TRBV7-2; D: TRBD2; size: -; J: TRBJ2-7; DNA: TGTGCCAGCAGCTTGGGGCTAGCGGGATACTACGAGCAGTACTTC; CDR3: CASSLGLAGYYEQYF
V: TRBV6-6; D: -; size: -; J: TRBJ2-7; DNA: TGTGCCAGCAGTTACTCGGGCTATTACTACGAGCAGTACTTC; CDR3: CASSYSGYYYEQYF
V: TRBV28; D: -; size: -; J: TRBJ1-1; DNA: TGTGCCAGCAGTTTATACCAGGTTAAAAGTGAAGCTTTCTTT; CDR3: CASSLYQVKSEAFF
V: TRBV28; D: -; size: -; J: TRBJ1-1; DNA: TGTGCCAGCAGAGGACTCGACCTCCGACGGAGGGGTACTGAAGCTTTCTTT; CDR3: CASRGLDLRRRGTEAFF
V: TRBV6-6; D: TRBD1; size: -; J: TRBJ1-1; DNA: TGTGCCAGCAGGGGACAGAGGAACACTGAAGCTTTCTTT; CDR3: CASRGQRNTEAFF
V: TRBV13; D: -; size: -; J: TRBJ2-6; DNA: TGTGCCAGCAGCACCAGGGAGACTGGGGCCAACGTCCTGACTTTC; CDR3: CASSTRETGANVLTF
V: TRBV9; D: TRBD2; size: -; J: TRBJ2-7; DNA: TGTGCCAGCAGCGGAAAAGCGGGAGCCCGCGAGCAGTACTTC; CDR3: CASSGKAGAREQYF
V: TRBV14; D: TRBD1; size: -; J: TRBJ1-1; DNA: TGTGCCAGCAGGACAGGGGGCTCGCGGACTGAAGCTTTCTTT; CDR3: CASRTGGSRTEAFF
V: TRBV11-2; D: -; size: once; J: TRBJ1-2; DNA: TGTGCCAGCACCATAGAGGCGGGGACTAACTATGGCTACACCTTC; CDR3: CASTIEAGTNYGYTF
V: TRBV5-6; D: -; size: -; J: TRBJ1-2; DNA: TGTGCCAGCAGCTTCCTCGGCAGCTACACCTTC; CDR3: CASSFLGSYTF
V: TRBV11-2; D: -; size: -; J: TRBJ2-3; DNA: TGTGCCAGCAGCCCCTGGGGGGAAGGGGCAGATACGCAGTATTTT; CDR3: CASSPWGEGADTQYF
V: TRBV5-6; D: -; size: -; J: TRBJ2-1; DNA: TGTGCCAGCAGCTTGTGGGCTAGGGAAAGCTCCTACAATGAGCAGTTCTTC; CDR3: CASSLWARESSYNEQFF
V: TRBV29-1; D: -; size: -; J: TRBJ2-3; DNA: TGCAGCGTCACCCAGGGGGGTAGTGCGGATACGCAGTATTTT; CDR3: CSVTQGGSADTQYF
V: TRBV6-1; D: -; size: -; J: TRBJ1-2; DNA: TGTGCCAGCAGTGAAGGTGGGGGTAGCTATGGCTACACCTTC; CDR3: CASSEGGGSYGYTF
V: TRBV19; D: -; size: -; J: TRBJ2-7; DNA: TGTGCCAGTAGTATAGTGGGAGGGGGCGCCTACGAGCAGTACTTC; CDR3: CASSIVGGGAYEQYF
V: TRBV25-1; D: -; size: -; J: TRBJ2-1; DNA: TGTGCCAGCAGTGGATTAGCGGACTACAATGAGCAGTTCTTC; CDR3: CASSGLADYNEQFF
V: TRBV11-2; D: TRBD2; size: -; J: TRBJ2-7; DNA: TGTGCCAGCAGCTCTCGGGGACTAGCCTCCTACGAGCAGTACTTC; CDR3: CASSSRGLASYEQYF
V: TRBV5-1; D: -; size: -; J: TRBJ2-7; DNA: TGCGCCTGTCGGGACTCTCTCTCCGAGCAGTACTTC; CDR3: CACRDSLSEQYF
V: TRBV6-1; D: TRBD1; size: -; J: TRBJ1-2; DNA: TGTGCCAGCAGTGAAGCCGGGGGGACAGGCGTCTATGGCTACACCTTC; CDR3: CASSEAGGTGVYGYTF
V: TRBV15; D: -; size: -; J: TRBJ1-1; DNA: TGTGCCACCAGCAGGGGCGAGGGCCGTGCTTTCTTT; CDR3: CATSRGEGRAFF
V: TRBV19; D: -; size: once; J: TRBJ1-5; DNA: TGTGCCAGTAGTACCAGGGGTAGCAATCAGCCCCAGCATTTT; CDR3: CASSTRGSNQPQHF